The entry below describes one T cell receptor beta chain. What antigen it recognizes has not been identified. This could be a read error, since a much larger clone is one nucleotide away. Participants in the prospective study were enrolled through a virtual design, were aged roughly 18 to 100 years, and lived in approximately 24 United States geographic areas. In the prospective study, cohorts were assigned on the basis of participant-reported clinical history obtained from a screening survey and a study questionnaire. In the prospective study, mobile phlebotomists collected whole blood, serum and a nasopharyngeal or oropharyngeal swab from each participant. Additional blood draws and questionnaires over an approximately two-month period could optionally be provided by prospective study participants. Blood samples from the prospective study were shipped frozen or at room temperature prior to DNA extraction.

Its CDR3 holds 13 amino acids, cysteine through phenylalanine. Only the CDR3 region is kept as DNA, spanning 39 bases read in frame from base 1. From V the trimming removes 2 bases and from J it removes 3 bases, while the gene matches leave 0 bases of the junction unaccounted for. The germline V gene (reference sequence) yields SGHNT for CDR1 and YYREEE for CDR2. These data are taken from a study of blood T cell repertoires in COVID-19 (dated by TCRdb to 2020 to 2021). Broadly, across the study: The collaborator samples originated in the United States, Italy and Spain and spanned the acute and convalescent phases of COVID-19. The prospective study material was composed of cDNA or gDNA derived from T cells, B-cell-depleted T cells, or PBMCs. Deeply sampled blood TCRbeta repertoires from subjects exposed to, actively infected with, or recovered from COVID-19 were included in the dataset. The repertoires were released in a freely available public database intended as a resource for research on the immune response to SARS-CoV-2. The samples were drawn from the first 160 participants of the ongoing ImmuneRACE study and from 1,254 subjects provided by 6 global collaborators. The sample metadata nearly always contained a de-identified subject ID, COVID-19 status, age in years and sex. HLA class I and class II types, where available, came from metadata supplied by the sample provider rather than from assay-based typing. Here is what the overall study found, with its caveats: The quantity of clinical and demographic metadata differed by source and by participant and was supplied without curation.

TCRbeta CDR3 regions were amplified from genomic DNA by means of the immunoSEQ Assay, a bias-controlled multiplex PCR. The paper's data handling went like this. The number of nucleated cells in each sample was estimated by amplification of reference gene primers within the assay. Sequence reads were collapsed and filtered to measure the absolute abundance of every unique TCRbeta CDR3 rearrangement. For each sample, productive Simpson clonality was calculated by taking the square root of Simpson's diversity index across productive rearrangements. TCRdb obtained this table from immuneACCESS and retained in-frame rearrangements with V and J assigned. These tables miss some clones; where compared with another copy, unresolved V genes account for less than half of the shortfall, and the remainder is unexplained. The V and J calls and clone size come from that table; D and trimming were worked out from the DNA. Recorded for this sample are 300,000 to 400,000 clones; approximately 86% of them occurred a single time. Around 4.4% of the sample rests with the top ten.

The rearrangement joined TRBV5-4 to TRBJ1-2; 8 of the junction bases match TRBD1. The sequence derives from a woman in her thirties or forties with acute COVID-19. Sequencing input: PBMCs or T cells enriched from blood (not recorded which). The DNA sequence is as follows: TGTGCCAGCAGCTTACAGGGGGACTATGGCTACACCTTC. Its amino acids are CASSLQGDYGYTF.